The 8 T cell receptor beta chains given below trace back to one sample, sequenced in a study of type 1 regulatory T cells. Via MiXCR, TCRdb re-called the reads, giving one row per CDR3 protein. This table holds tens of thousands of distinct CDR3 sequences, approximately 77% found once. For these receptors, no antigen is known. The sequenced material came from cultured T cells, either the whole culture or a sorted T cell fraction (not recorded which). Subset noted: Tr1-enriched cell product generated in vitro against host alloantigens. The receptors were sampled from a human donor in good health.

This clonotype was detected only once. The CDR3 nucleotides are TGTGCCAGCATGGGGGGGGGCAACACCGGGGAGCTGTTTTTT. Its protein is CASMGGGNTGELFF. The chain is built from TRBV6-2 or TRBV6-3 and TRBJ2-2; D might be TRBD2 (7 bases). Per the germline V gene, CDR1 is MNHEY and CDR2 is SVGEGT. V lost 7 bases and J 2 bases, leaving 11 bases between the germline ends. CDR3 length equals 14 residues.

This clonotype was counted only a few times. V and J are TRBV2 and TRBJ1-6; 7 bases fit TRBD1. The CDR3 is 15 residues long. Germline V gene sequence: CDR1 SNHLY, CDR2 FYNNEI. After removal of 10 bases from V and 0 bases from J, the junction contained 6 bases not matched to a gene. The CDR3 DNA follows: TGTGCCACCCAGACAGGGAGCTCCTATAATTCACCCCTCCACTTT. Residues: CATQTGSSYNSPLHF.

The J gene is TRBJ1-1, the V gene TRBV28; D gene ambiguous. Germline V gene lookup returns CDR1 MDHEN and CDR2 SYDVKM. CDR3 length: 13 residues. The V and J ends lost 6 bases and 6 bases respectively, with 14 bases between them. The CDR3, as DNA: TGTGCCAGCAGCTTCCCACAGAGCTCTGAAGCTTTCTTT. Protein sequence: CASSFPQSSEAFF.

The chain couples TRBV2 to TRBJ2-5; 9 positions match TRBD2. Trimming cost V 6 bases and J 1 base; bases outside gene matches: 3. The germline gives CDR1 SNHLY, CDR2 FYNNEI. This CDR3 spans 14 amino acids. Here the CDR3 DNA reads TGTGCCAGCAGGGCTAGCGGGGTCCAAGAGACCCAGTACTTC. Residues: CASRASGVQETQYF.

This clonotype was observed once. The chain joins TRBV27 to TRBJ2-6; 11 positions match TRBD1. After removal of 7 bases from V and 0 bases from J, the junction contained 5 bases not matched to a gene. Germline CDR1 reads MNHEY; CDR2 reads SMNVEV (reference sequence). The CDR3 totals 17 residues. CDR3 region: CASTGGTGGSGANVLTF. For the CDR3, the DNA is TGTGCCAGCACGGGGGGGACAGGGGGCTCTGGGGCCAACGTCCTGACTTTC.

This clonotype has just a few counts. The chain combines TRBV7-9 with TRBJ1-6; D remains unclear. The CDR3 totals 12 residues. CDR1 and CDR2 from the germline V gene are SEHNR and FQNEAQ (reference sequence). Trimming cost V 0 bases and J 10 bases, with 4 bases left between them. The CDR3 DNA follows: TGTGCCAGCAGCTTAGCGTCCTCACCCCTCCACTTT. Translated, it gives CASSLASSPLHF.

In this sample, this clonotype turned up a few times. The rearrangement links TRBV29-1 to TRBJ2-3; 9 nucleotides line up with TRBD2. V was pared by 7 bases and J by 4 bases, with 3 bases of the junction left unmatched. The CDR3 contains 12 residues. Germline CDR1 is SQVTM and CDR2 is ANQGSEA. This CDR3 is CSGRLAADTQYF. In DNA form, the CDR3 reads TGCAGCGGGAGACTAGCGGCAGATACGCAGTATTTT.

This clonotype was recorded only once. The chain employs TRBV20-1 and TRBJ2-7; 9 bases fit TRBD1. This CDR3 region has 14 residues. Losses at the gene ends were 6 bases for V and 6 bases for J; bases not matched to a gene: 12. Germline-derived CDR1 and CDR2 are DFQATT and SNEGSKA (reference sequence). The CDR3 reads CSANNPGQGSEQYF. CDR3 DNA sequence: TGCAGTGCAAATAACCCGGGACAGGGCTCCGAGCAGTACTTC.